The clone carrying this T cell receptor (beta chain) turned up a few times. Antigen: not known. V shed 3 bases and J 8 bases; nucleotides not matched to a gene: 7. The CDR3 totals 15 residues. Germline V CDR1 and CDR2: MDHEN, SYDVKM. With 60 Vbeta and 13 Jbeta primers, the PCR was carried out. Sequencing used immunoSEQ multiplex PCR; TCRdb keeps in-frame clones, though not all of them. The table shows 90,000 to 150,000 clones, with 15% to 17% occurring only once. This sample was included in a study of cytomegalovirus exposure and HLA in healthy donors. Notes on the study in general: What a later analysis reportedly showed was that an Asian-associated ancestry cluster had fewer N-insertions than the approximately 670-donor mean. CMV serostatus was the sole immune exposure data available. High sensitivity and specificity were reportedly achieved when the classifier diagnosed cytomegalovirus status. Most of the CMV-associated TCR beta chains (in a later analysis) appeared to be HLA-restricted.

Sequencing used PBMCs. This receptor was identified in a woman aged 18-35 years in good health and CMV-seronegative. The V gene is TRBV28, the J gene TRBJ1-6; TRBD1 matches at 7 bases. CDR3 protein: CASSFSGQRDSPLHF. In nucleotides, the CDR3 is TGTGCCAGCAGTTTCTCGGGACAGAGAGATTCACCCCTCCACTTT.